This T cell receptor delta chain was identified during a study of γδ T cells in repeated Plasmodium falciparum infection. TCRdb applied CATT to the multiplex PCR reads for clone calling. The sample consists of 85,000 to 95,000 delta-chain clones, 1.4% to 1.5% of them appearing once. General study findings and limits: Over time and infection, Vgamma9/Vdelta2+ repertoires remained highly stable and polyclonal.

Flow sorting of PBMC yielded separate Vgamma9/Vdelta2+ and Vdelta2-negative gammadelta T cell populations for bulk repertoire analysis. Trimming took off 1 base at V and 10 bases at J, with 12 bases between the two ends. CDR1 is GEAIGNYY and CDR2 is EKD in the germline V gene. The CDR3 runs to 12 residues. This clone was counted many times. Its antigen is not known. This DNA's translation and the protein TCRdb lists, from a much larger clone, do not match at residue 9, likely due to a read error; the protein shown is translated from the DNA. The sequence was collected from a pool of human donors (malaria-infected and uninfected, not separated). Material for sequencing was gamma-delta T cells from blood. V gene TRDV2 combines with J gene TRDJ1; D unclear. TCRdb records no J gene; here it was assigned by comparing the DNA to germline. This CDR3 is CACDTGKGRLIF. The CDR3 nucleotides are TGTGCCTGTGACACTGGGAAGGGTAGACTCATCTTT.